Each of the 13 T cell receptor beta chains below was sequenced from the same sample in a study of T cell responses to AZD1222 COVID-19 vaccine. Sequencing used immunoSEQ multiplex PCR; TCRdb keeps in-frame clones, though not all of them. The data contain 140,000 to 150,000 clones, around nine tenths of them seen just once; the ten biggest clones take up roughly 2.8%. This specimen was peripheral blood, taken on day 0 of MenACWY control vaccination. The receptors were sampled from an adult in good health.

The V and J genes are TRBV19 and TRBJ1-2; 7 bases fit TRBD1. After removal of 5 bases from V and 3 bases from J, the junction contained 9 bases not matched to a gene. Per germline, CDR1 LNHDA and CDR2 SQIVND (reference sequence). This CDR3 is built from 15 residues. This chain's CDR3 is CASSARTGLDYGYTF. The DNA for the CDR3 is TGTGCCAGTAGTGCACGGACAGGACTGGACTATGGCTACACCTTC.

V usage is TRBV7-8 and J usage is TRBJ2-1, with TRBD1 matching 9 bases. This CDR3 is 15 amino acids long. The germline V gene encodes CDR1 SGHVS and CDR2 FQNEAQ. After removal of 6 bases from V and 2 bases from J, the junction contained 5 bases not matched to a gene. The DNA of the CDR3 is TGTGCCAGCAGTCAGGACAGGGGCGCCTACAATGAGCAGTTCTTC. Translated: CASSQDRGAYNEQFF.

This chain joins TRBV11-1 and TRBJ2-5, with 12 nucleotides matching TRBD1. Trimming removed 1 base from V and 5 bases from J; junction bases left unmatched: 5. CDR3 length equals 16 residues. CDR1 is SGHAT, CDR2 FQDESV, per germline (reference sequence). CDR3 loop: CASSLEGQGAYETQYF. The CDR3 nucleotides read TGTGCCAGCAGCTTAGAGGGACAGGGGGCTTATGAGACCCAGTACTTC.

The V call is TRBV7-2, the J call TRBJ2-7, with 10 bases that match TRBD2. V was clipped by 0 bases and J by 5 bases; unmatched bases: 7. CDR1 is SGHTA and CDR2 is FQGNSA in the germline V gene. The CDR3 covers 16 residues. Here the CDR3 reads CASSLAGSGRAHEQYF. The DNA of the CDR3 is TGTGCCAGCAGCTTAGCGGGGAGCGGGAGGGCCCACGAGCAGTACTTC.

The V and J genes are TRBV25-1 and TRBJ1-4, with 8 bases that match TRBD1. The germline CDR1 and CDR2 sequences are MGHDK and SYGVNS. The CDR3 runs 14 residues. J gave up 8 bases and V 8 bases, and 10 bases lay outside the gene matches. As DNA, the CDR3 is TGTGCCAGCGGGGAAAGAGGACAGGGAGAAAAACTGTTTTTT. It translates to CASGERGQGEKLFF.

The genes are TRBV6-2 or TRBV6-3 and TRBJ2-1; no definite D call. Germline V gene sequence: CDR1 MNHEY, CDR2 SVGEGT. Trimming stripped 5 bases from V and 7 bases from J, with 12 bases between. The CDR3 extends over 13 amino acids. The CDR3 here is CASSPRVGNEQFF. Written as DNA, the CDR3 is TGTGCCAGCAGTCCACGAGTGGGGAATGAGCAGTTCTTC.

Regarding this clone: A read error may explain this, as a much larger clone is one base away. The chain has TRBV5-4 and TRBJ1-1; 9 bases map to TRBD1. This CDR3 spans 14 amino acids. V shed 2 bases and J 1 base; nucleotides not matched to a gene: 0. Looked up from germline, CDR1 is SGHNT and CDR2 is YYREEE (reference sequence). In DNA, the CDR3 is TGTGCCAGCAGCTTACAGGGGGCGAACACTGAAGCTTTCTTT. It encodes CASSLQGANTEAFF. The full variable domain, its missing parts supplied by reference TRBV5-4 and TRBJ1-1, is ETGVTQSPTHLIKTRGQQVTLRCSSQSGHNTVSWYQQALGQGPQFIFQYYREEENGRGNFPPRFSGLQFPNYSSELNVNALELDDSALYLCASSLQGANTEAFFGQGTRLTVV.

As DNA, the CDR3 is TGTGCCAGCAGTGTGGAGAACAATCAGCCCCAGCATTTT. It codes for CASSVENNQPQHF. The J gene is TRBJ1-5, the V gene TRBV6-4; no clear D. The germline V and J ends were trimmed by 4 bases and 3 bases, with 7 bases remaining between them. The CDR3 length is 13 residues. CDR1 and CDR2 (germline): MRHNA, SNTAGT.

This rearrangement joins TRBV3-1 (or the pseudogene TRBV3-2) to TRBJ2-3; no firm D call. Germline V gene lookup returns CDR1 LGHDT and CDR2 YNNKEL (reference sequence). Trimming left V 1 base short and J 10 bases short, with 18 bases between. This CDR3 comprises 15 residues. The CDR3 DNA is TGTGCCAGCAGCCAAGGCGCCGGTCCACGCACCGCGCAGTATTTT. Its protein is CASSQGAGPRTAQYF.

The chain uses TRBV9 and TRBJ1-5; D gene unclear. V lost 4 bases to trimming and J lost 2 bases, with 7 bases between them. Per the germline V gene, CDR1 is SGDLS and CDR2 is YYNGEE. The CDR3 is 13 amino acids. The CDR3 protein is CASSPGGNQPQHF. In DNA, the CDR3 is TGTGCCAGCAGCCCCGGGGGCAATCAGCCCCAGCATTTT.

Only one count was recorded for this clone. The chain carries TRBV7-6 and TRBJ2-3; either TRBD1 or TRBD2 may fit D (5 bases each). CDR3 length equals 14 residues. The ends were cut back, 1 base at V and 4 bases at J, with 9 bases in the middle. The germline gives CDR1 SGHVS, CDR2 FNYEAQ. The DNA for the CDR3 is TGTGCCAGCAGCTTAGTCCGAGGGGCAGATACGCAGTATTTT. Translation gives CASSLVRGADTQYF.

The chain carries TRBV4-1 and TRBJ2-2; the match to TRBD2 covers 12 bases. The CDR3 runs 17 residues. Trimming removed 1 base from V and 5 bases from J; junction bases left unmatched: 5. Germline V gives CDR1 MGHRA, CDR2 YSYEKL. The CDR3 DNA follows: TGCGCCAGCAGCCAAGGTCCCGGGACTAGCGGGACCGGGGAGCTGTTTTTT. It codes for CASSQGPGTSGTGELFF.

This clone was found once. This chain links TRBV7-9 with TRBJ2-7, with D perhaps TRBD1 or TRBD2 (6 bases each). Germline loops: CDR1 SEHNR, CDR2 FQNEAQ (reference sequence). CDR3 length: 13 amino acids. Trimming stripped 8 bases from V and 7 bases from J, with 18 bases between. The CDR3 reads CASRGGPRGEQYF. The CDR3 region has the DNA TGTGCCAGCCGAGGAGGGCCGAGGGGGGAGCAGTACTTC.